These 9 T cell receptor beta chains came from one sample sequenced in a study of glioma-infiltrating T cells. Amplification of TCR alpha and beta CDR3 regions from RNA used iRepertoire nested multiplex PCR. One entry per CDR3 protein, called by TCRdb with MiXCR from the multiplex PCR reads. The table has about 93,000 distinct CDR3 sequences, roughly 37% seen once. The sequenced sample was glioma tissue, nonneoplastic brain tissue, or PBMCs (not recorded which). The receptor set was obtained from a human donor with low-grade glioma or glioblastoma, undergoing nonglioma brain surgery, or in good health (not recorded which).

As concerns this clonotype: Since a much larger clone is just one base distant, this may be a read error. This chain uses TRBV29-1 with TRBJ2-3, with 10 bases lining up with TRBD1. The end of the DNA aligns better with TRBJ1-5, so the J call may be wrong. The germline CDR1 and CDR2 sequences are SQVTM and ANQGSEA. The CDR3 is made up of 15 amino acids. CDR3 bases: TGCAGCGTGCCCCGTCCGGGACAGGGGACCGATACGCAGCATTTT. It codes for CSVPRPGQGTDTQHF.

The chain uses TRBV28 and TRBJ2-1, with TRBD2 as a possible D gene (5 bases). V dropped 7 bases and J dropped 8 bases, with 15 bases sitting between them. Germline CDR1 and CDR2: MDHEN and SYDVKM. This CDR3 contains 13 residues. The CDR3 here is CASKSPKEDEQFF. The CDR3 DNA follows: TGTGCCAGCAAATCCCCAAAGGAGGATGAGCAGTTCTTC.

This rearrangement joins TRBV6-2 or TRBV6-3 to TRBJ2-7; 9 positions agree with TRBD1. Germline V CDR1 and CDR2: MNHEY, SVGEGT. The CDR3 has 14 amino acids. V lost 6 bases, J lost 6 bases, and 9 bases stayed unmatched. CDR3 sequence: CASRPPGQGGEQYF. CDR3 bases: TGTGCCAGCAGGCCACCGGGACAGGGAGGCGAGCAGTACTTC.

To note about this clonotype: A much larger clone lies one base from this, so it may be a read error. The V gene is TRBV5-5, the J gene TRBJ1-5; perhaps TRBD1 as D (6 bases). Germline CDR1 and CDR2: SGHKS and YYEKEE (reference sequence). This CDR3 has 17 residues. Trimming cost V 2 bases and J 4 bases, with 19 bases left between them. CDR3 sequence: CASSLEGTCFPNQPQHF. In DNA form, the CDR3 reads TGTGCCAGCAGCTTAGAGGGGACATGCTTTCCTAATCAGCCCCAGCATTTT.

This clonotype was observed at least ten times. The chain uses TRBV19 and TRBJ1-6, with D hard to call. The CDR3 covers 16 residues. Germline lookup yields CDR1 LNHDA and CDR2 SQIVND (reference sequence). Trimming took off 5 bases at V and 2 bases at J, with 13 bases between the two ends. The CDR3 region has the DNA TGTGCCAGTAGTCAGAACTTCCGGGCCTATAATTCACCCCTCCACTTT. Translation: CASSQNFRAYNSPLHF.

This clonotype was picked up many times. The J gene is TRBJ2-7, the V gene TRBV14, with D hard to call. V lost 8 bases, J lost 0 bases, and 11 bases lay in between. Germline assignment: CDR1 SGHDN and CDR2 FVKESK. The CDR3 extends over 13 amino acids. The DNA of the CDR3 is TGTGCCAGCCGCGCGCCCAGCTCCTACGAGCAGTACTTC. Translating gives CASRAPSSYEQYF.

Points on this clonotype: Being one base from a much bigger clone, this may be a read error. The rearrangement uses TRBV5-6 and TRBJ1-6, with D possibly being TRBD1 (5 bases). Germline-derived CDR1 and CDR2 are SGHDT and YYEEEE. Trimming shortened V by 1 base and J by 7 bases, and 15 bases separated the two germline ends. The CDR3 contains 16 residues. The CDR3 nucleotides are TGTGCCAGCAGCTTGTCAATGAAGGGGAAAAATTCACCCCTCCACTTT. Its protein product is CASSLSMKGKNSPLHF.

Notes on this clonotype: A read error may explain this, as a much larger clone is one base away. The CDR3: CASKTQPSGDNEQFF. CDR3 coding DNA: TGTGCCAGCAAAACTCAGCCTAGCGGGGACAATGAGCAGTTCTTC. V and J are TRBV2 and TRBJ2-1, with 9 bases that match TRBD2. The CDR3 loop spans 15 amino acids. J was trimmed by 5 bases and V by 7 bases; bases with no gene match: 9. CDR1 is SNHLY and CDR2 is FYNNEI in the germline V gene.

This clonotype has at least ten counts. The CDR3 DNA reads as TGTGCCACCAGCAAACAGGGGGCAGGCACTGAAGCTTTCTTT. Its protein product is CATSKQGAGTEAFF. The chain joins TRBV15 to TRBJ1-1, with 9 positions matching TRBD1. The CDR3 contains 14 residues. Germline V gene sequence: CDR1 LNHNV, CDR2 YYDKDF (reference sequence). V dropped 4 bases and J dropped 4; count of bases not matched to a gene: 4.